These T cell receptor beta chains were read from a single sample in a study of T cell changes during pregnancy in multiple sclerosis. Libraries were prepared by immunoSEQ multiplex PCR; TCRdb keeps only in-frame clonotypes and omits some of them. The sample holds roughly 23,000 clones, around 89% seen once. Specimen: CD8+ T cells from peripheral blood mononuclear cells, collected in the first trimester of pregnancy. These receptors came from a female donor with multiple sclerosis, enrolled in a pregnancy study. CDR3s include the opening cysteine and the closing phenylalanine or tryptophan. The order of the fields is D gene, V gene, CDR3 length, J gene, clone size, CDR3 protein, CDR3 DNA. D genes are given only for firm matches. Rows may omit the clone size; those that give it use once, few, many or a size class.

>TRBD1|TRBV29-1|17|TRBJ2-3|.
CSVEDPDRAVPTDTQYF
TGCAGCGTTGAAGATCCAGACAGGGCCGTTCCCACAGATACGCAGTATTTT
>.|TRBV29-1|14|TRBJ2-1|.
CSVYPDRSYNEQFF
TGCAGCGTTTACCCGGACAGATCCTACAATGAGCAGTTCTTC
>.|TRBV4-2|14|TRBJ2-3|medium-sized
CASNPGWASDTQYF
TGTGCCAGCAACCCCGGATGGGCCTCAGATACGCAGTATTTT
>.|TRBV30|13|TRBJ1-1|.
CAWSTGRGTEAFF
TGTGCCTGGAGCACAGGGAGGGGCACTGAAGCTTTCTTT
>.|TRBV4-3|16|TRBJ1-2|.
CASSQDRLGGEEGYTF
TGCGCCAGCAGCCAAGATCGCCTGGGAGGGGAGGAAGGCTACACCTTC
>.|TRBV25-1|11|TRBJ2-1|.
CASSEYSEQFF
TGTGCCAGCAGTGAATACAGTGAGCAGTTCTTC
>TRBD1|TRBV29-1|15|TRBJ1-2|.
CSGLGADRGGYGYTF
TGCAGCGGCTTGGGGGCGGACAGGGGAGGGTATGGCTACACCTTC
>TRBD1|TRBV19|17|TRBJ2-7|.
CASSKKAVTGVPYEQYF
TGTGCCAGTAGTAAAAAAGCCGTGACAGGGGTGCCCTACGAGCAGTACTTC
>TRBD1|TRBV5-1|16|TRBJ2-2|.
CASSLARDRGYGELFF
TGCGCCAGCAGCTTGGCCCGGGACAGGGGGTACGGGGAGCTGTTTTTT
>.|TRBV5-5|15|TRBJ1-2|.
CASSPAFDRHYGYTF
TGTGCCAGCAGCCCAGCATTTGACAGGCACTATGGCTACACCTTC
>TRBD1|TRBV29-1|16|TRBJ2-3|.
CSVDLFGTDSTDTQYF
TGCAGCGTTGACTTATTCGGGACAGATAGCACAGATACGCAGTATTTT
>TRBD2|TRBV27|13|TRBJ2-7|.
CASSAGGPYEQYF
TGTGCCAGCAGTGCGGGAGGGCCCTACGAGCAGTACTTC
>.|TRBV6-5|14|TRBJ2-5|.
CASSPAQIQETQYF
TGTGCCAGCAGTCCCGCCCAGATACAAGAGACCCAGTACTTC
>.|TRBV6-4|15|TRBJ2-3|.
CASSDKAGSTDTQYF
TGTGCCAGCAGTGACAAGGCAGGGAGCACAGATACGCAGTATTTT
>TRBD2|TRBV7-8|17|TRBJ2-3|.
CASSLAGLAGHTDTQYF
TGTGCCAGCAGCTTAGCGGGACTAGCGGGACACACAGATACGCAGTATTTT
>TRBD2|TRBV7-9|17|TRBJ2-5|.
CASSPRTSGRWLETQYF
TGTGCCAGCAGCCCCCGGACTAGCGGGAGGTGGTTGGAGACCCAGTACTTC
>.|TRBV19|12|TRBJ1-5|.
CASSVQVQPQHF
TGTGCCAGTAGTGTACAGGTTCAGCCCCAGCATTTT
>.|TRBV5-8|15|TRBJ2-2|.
CASSLMNKNTGELFF
TGTGCCAGCAGCTTGATGAACAAGAACACCGGGGAGCTGTTTTTT
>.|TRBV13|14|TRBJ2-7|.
CASSLSTGIYEQYF
TGTGCCAGCAGCTTATCTACAGGGATCTACGAGCAGTACTTC
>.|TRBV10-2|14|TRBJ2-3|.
CASSEYAAGDTQYF
TGCGCCAGCAGTGAGTACGCAGCAGGAGATACGCAGTATTTT
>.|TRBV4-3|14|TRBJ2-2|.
CASSQGGEIGELFF
TGCGCCAGCAGCCAGGGGGGAGAGATCGGGGAGCTGTTTTTT
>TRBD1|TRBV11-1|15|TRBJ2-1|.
CASRGGQGLYNEQFF
TGTGCCAGCAGAGGAGGACAGGGCCTCTACAATGAGCAGTTCTTC
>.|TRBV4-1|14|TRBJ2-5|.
CASSLAHLEETQYF
TGCGCCAGCAGCCTAGCCCACCTCGAAGAGACCCAGTACTTC
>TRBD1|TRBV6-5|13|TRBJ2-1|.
CASSGQGVREQFF
TGTGCCAGCAGCGGACAGGGGGTTCGTGAGCAGTTCTTC
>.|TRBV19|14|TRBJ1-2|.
CASSSFPQDYGYTF
TGTGCCAGTAGTTCTTTCCCGCAGGACTATGGCTACACCTTC
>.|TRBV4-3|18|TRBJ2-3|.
CASSQEWSTEPLTDTQYF
TGCGCCAGCAGCCAAGAATGGAGCACCGAGCCCCTCACAGATACGCAGTATTTT
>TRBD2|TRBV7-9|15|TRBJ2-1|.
CASSMTSGPVDEQFF
TGTGCCAGCAGCATGACTAGCGGGCCAGTCGATGAGCAGTTCTTC
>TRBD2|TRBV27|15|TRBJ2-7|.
CASSPGTSWSYEQYF
TGTGCCAGCAGCCCAGGGACTAGCTGGTCCTACGAGCAGTACTTC
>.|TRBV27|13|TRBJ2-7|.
CASSLSGLYEQYF
TGTGCCAGCAGTTTATCGGGACTGTACGAGCAGTACTTC
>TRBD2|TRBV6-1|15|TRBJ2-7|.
CASSEIAGGTYEQYF
TGTGCCAGCAGTGAAATAGCGGGAGGTACCTACGAGCAGTACTTC
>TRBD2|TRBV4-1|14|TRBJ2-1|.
CASSHGGGVNEQFF
TGCGCCAGCAGCCACGGCGGGGGGGTCAATGAGCAGTTCTTC
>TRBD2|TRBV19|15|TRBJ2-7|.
CASSIGGRPYYEQYF
TGTGCCAGTAGTATAGGCGGGAGACCATACTACGAGCAGTACTTC
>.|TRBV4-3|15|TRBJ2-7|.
CASSPTWEGAYEQYF
TGCGCCAGCAGCCCAACCTGGGAGGGGGCCTACGAGCAGTACTTC
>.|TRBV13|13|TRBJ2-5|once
CASSTSGRETQYF
TGTGCCAGCAGCACTTCAGGGCGCGAGACCCAGTACTTC
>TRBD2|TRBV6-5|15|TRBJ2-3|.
CASSLTSGGWDTQYF
TGTGCCAGCAGTTTGACTAGCGGGGGATGGGATACGCAGTATTTT
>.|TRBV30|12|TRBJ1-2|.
CAWTTSGSGYTF
TGTGCCTGGACCACCAGCGGGTCTGGCTACACCTTC
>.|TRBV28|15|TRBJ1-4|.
CASSPLRATNEKLFF
TGTGCCAGCAGTCCCTTGAGGGCTACTAATGAAAAACTGTTTTTT
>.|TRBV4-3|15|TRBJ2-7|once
CASSQDWRGSYEQYF
TGCGCCAGCAGCCAAGATTGGCGGGGCAGCTACGAGCAGTACTTC
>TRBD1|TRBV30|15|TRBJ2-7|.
CALKMTRDSFYEQYF
TGTGCCTTAAAAATGACCCGGGACAGTTTCTACGAGCAGTACTTC
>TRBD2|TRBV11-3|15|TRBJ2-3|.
CASSLEGGPADTQYF
TGTGCCAGCAGCTTGGAGGGAGGGCCGGCAGATACGCAGTATTTT
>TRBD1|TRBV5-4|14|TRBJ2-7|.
CASSLGTGPYEQYF
TGTGCCAGCAGCTTGGGGACAGGACCTTACGAGCAGTACTTC